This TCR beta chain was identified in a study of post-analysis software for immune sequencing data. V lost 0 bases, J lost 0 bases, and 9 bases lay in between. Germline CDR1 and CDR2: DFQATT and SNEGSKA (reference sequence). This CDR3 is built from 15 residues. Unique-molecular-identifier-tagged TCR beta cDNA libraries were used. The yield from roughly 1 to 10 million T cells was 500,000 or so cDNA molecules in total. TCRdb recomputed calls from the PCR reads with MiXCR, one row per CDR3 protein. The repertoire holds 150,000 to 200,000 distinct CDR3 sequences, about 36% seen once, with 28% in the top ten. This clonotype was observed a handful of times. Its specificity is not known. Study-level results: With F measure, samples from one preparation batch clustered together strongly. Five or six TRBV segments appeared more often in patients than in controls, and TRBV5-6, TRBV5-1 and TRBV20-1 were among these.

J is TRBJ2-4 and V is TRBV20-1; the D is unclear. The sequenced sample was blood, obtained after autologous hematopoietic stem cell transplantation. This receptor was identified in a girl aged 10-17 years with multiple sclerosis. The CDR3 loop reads CSARDSRLAKNIQYF. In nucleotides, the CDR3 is TGCAGTGCTAGAGACTCTCGGTTAGCCAAAAACATTCAGTACTTC.